This section outlines one T cell receptor (beta chain) sequence together with its context. Antigen specificity is unknown. TCRdb re-called the RT-PCR reads with MiXCR, one entry per CDR3 protein. This sample yields hundreds of thousands of distinct CDR3 sequences, of which 15% to 20% are seen a single time; over 2.5% belongs to the top ten. Germline loops: CDR1 KGHDR, CDR2 SFDVKD. This CDR3 is 15 amino acids long. Trimming took 5 bases from V and 0 from J, leaving 13 bases between them. This sample is part of a study of response to subunit inactivated influenza vaccine. General observations from the study: Each seasonal flu vaccination may recruit only limited new T cells, authors suggested.

The chain carries TRBV24-1 and TRBJ2-7; a weak D match, TRBD2 (5 bases). This sequence was found in a man between 50 and 75 years old who received an inactivated influenza vaccine. The specimen comprised CD4+ T cells sorted from PBMCs, sampled around 2 years after vaccination. The CDR3 nucleotides read TGTGCCACCAGTGTTGGTAGCGATGACTCCTACGAGCAGTACTTC. Encoded protein: CATSVGSDDSYEQYF.